This T cell receptor beta chain was profiled in a study of blood T cell repertoires in COVID-19. As originally analysed: Reference gene primer amplification yielded estimated nucleated cell counts. Sequencing used immunoSEQ multiplex PCR; TCRdb keeps in-frame clones, though not all of them. From that table come the V and J calls and clone size; the DNA was used to work out D and trimming. Altogether around 31,000 clones are present, 85% to 90% being singletons, with the ten largest covering approximately 24%. The sample holds one count of this clone. V lost 0 bases and J 2 bases, leaving 9 bases between the germline ends. Germline V gives CDR1 SGHRS, CDR2 YFSETQ. The CDR3 covers 14 residues.

The genes are TRBV5-1 and TRBJ2-7; D not resolved. The sequence was obtained from a human donor with active COVID-19. The donor label of this sample is uncertain. Material: peripheral blood. CDR3 in DNA: TGCGCCAGCAGCTTGGCTGGCTCCACCTACGAGCAGTACTTC. Translating gives CASSLAGSTYEQYF.